This is a list of T cell receptor beta chains from one sample in a study of blood T cell repertoires in COVID-19. Sequencing was performed with immunoSEQ multiplex PCR; in TCRdb, only in-frame clones are kept and a portion is missing. The sample lists around 130,000 clones, about 88% occurring once. The sequencing sample was made of PBMCs or T cells enriched from blood (not recorded which). These receptors all stem from a woman in her forties or fifties who had recovered from COVID-19. Both conserved end residues are part of each CDR3. The order of the fields is CDR3 protein, CDR3 DNA, V gene, D gene, clone size, CDR3 length, J gene. A D gene is named only where the DNA matches it firmly. Rows may omit the clone size; those that give it use once, few, many or a size class.

CASSSSPGGIYGYTF | TGCGCCAGCAGCTCGAGCCCAGGGGGAATCTATGGCTACACCTTC | TRBV5-1 | TRBD1 | NA | 15 | TRBJ1-2
CASSWRDRDYEQYF | TGTGCCAGCAGCTGGCGGGACAGAGACTACGAGCAGTACTTC | TRBV13 | NA | NA | 14 | TRBJ2-7
CASSLWSGSDEQYF | TGTGCCAGCAGCTTGTGGTCCGGGTCCGACGAGCAGTACTTC | TRBV5-5 | NA | NA | 14 | TRBJ2-7
CASSSRTGWGEQYF | TGTGCCAGCAGTTCGCGGACAGGGTGGGGCGAGCAGTACTTC | TRBV6-5 | TRBD1 | NA | 14 | TRBJ2-7
CASSVEYRGSGELFF | TGTGCCAGCAGCGTAGAGTACCGGGGGTCCGGGGAGCTGTTTTTT | TRBV9 | NA | NA | 15 | TRBJ2-2
CASTKRGGLGNTIYF | TGTGCCAGCACCAAAAGAGGGGGCCTCGGAAACACCATATATTTT | TRBV7-9 | TRBD1 | NA | 15 | TRBJ1-3
CATSREDSANEQFF | TGTGCCACCAGCAGAGAAGACAGTGCCAATGAGCAGTTCTTC | TRBV15 | NA | NA | 14 | TRBJ2-1
CASNSWGSSYNSPLHF | TGTGCCAGTAACTCGTGGGGCAGCTCCTATAATTCACCCCTCCACTTT | TRBV19 | NA | few | 16 | TRBJ1-6
CASSPLKPGDTEAFF | TGTGCCAGCAGCCCCTTAAAACCCGGGGACACTGAAGCTTTCTTT | TRBV9 | NA | NA | 15 | TRBJ1-1
CASSPYPLLPAGRNYGYTF | TGCGCCAGCAGCCCATATCCTTTGTTACCCGCAGGGAGGAACTATGGCTACACCTTC | TRBV5-1 | NA | NA | 19 | TRBJ1-2
CASSFQDRDYGYTF | TGTGCCAGCAGCTTCCAGGACAGGGACTATGGCTACACCTTC | TRBV7-9 | TRBD1 | NA | 14 | TRBJ1-2
CASSWEIDRPYEQFF | TGTGCCAGCAGCTGGGAGATCGACCGGCCGTATGAGCAGTTCTTC | TRBV7-9 | NA | once | 15 | TRBJ2-1
CASSPSGGATYEQYF | TGTGCCAGCAGCCCTAGCGGGGGTGCTACCTACGAGCAGTACTTC | TRBV9 | TRBD2 | NA | 15 | TRBJ2-7
CASSHRTAFEGNTIYF | TGTGCCAGCAGCCACAGGACAGCCTTTGAGGGAAACACCATATATTTT | TRBV3-1/TRBV3-2 | NA | NA | 16 | TRBJ1-3
CASSIPGTSQETQYF | TGCGCCAGCAGCATCCCCGGGACTAGCCAAGAGACCCAGTACTTC | TRBV5-1 | TRBD2 | NA | 15 | TRBJ2-5
CASSLERGTEAFF | TGTGCCAGCAGTTTAGAGCGGGGAACTGAAGCTTTCTTT | TRBV27 | NA | once | 13 | TRBJ1-1
CASSLRLAGEGETQYF | TGTGCCAGTAGTCTCCGACTAGCGGGGGAGGGAGAGACCCAGTACTTC | TRBV19 | TRBD2 | NA | 16 | TRBJ2-5
CASSIQGPNYGYTF | TGTGCCAGCAGCATACAGGGTCCCAACTATGGCTACACCTTC | TRBV7-8 | NA | NA | 14 | TRBJ1-2
CASRPPRGQGNYGYTF | TGTGCCAGTAGACCCCCTCGGGGACAAGGAAACTATGGCTACACCTTC | TRBV19 | NA | NA | 16 | TRBJ1-2
CASSLGTGLNTEAFF | TGTGCCAGCAGCTTAGGGACAGGCTTGAACACTGAAGCTTTCTTT | TRBV7-9 | TRBD1 | once | 15 | TRBJ1-1
CASSQDRARGPTEAFF | TGCGCCAGCAGCCAAGATAGGGCCAGGGGGCCCACTGAAGCTTTCTTT | TRBV4-3 | TRBD1 | NA | 16 | TRBJ1-1
CASSRDRGYSPLHF | TGTGCCAGCAGCAGGGACAGGGGGTATTCACCCCTCCACTTT | TRBV5-8 | TRBD1 | NA | 14 | TRBJ1-6
CASSGGTSGVNEQFF | TGTGCCAGCAGCGGCGGGACTAGCGGGGTCAATGAGCAGTTCTTC | TRBV7-8 | TRBD2 | NA | 15 | TRBJ2-1
CASSYDRGLAGNTIYF | TGTGCCAGCAGCTACGACAGGGGCCTCGCGGGAAACACCATATATTTT | TRBV16 | TRBD1 | NA | 16 | TRBJ1-3
CATSRNSGGAGEQFF | TGTGCCACCAGCAGAAATAGCGGGGGGGCCGGCGAGCAGTTCTTC | TRBV15 | TRBD2 | NA | 15 | TRBJ2-1
CASSLGLSYEQYF | TGTGCCAGCAGCTTGGGCCTCTCCTACGAGCAGTACTTC | TRBV13 | NA | once | 13 | TRBJ2-7
CASSAPRSGASTDTQYF | TGTGCCAGCAGCGCACCTCGGAGCGGGGCTAGCACAGATACGCAGTATTTT | TRBV9 | TRBD2 | NA | 17 | TRBJ2-3
CASSLQGTVLYGYTF | TGTGCCAGCAGCTTACAGGGGACAGTTCTCTATGGCTACACCTTC | TRBV7-8 | TRBD1 | NA | 15 | TRBJ1-2
CASSPRNPDRGQDGYTF | TGTGCCAGCTCACCACGAAACCCCGACAGGGGGCAGGATGGCTACACCTTC | TRBV18 | TRBD1 | NA | 17 | TRBJ1-2
CASSYPPELFF | TGTGCCAGCAGCTATCCCCCGGAGCTGTTTTTT | TRBV6-5 | NA | NA | 11 | TRBJ2-2